The rows below give T cell receptor beta chains drawn from one sample of a study of T cells in Graves' hyperthyroidism and ophthalmopathy. TCRdb recomputed calls from the multiplex PCR reads with MiXCR, one row per CDR3 protein. The sample lists some 600,000 distinct CDR3 sequences; over 11% were seen once. The sample comprised blood. The source is a woman aged 25 to 39 with Graves' hyperthyroidism that later progressed to Graves' ophthalmopathy. Both conserved end residues are part of each CDR3. The D gene is left open where the match is weak. A clone size is listed for some rows: how often the clone was seen (once, few, many), or a class if it is expanded.

V	size	length	D	J	CDR3	DNA
TRBV2	many	13	.	TRBJ1-5	CASSTRWNQPQHF	TGTGCCAGCAGTACGAGGTGGAATCAGCCCCAGCATTTT
TRBV10-3	many	13	.	TRBJ1-1	CAISEGGRGEAFF	TGTGCCATCAGTGAAGGGGGGCGAGGTGAAGCTTTCTTT
TRBV3-1	few	15	.	TRBJ2-7	CASSGQVGDNYEQYF	TGTGCCAGCAGCGGCCAGGTCGGAGACAACTACGAGCAGTACTTC
TRBV6-1	many	15	.	TRBJ1-5	CASSYGVFSNQPQHF	TGTGCCAGCAGTTATGGAGTCTTTAGCAATCAGCCCCAGCATTTT
TRBV3-1	many	13	.	TRBJ1-3	CASSLTSGNTIYF	TGTGCCAGCAGCCTTACCTCTGGAAACACCATATATTTT
TRBV27	many	16	TRBD1	TRBJ1-2	CASSLGLGQGNDGYTF	TGTGCCAGCAGTCTAGGCCTGGGACAGGGTAACGATGGCTACACCTTC
TRBV11-3	many	13	.	TRBJ1-1	CASSSDRGPEAFF	TGTGCCAGCAGCTCAGATCGGGGCCCTGAAGCTTTCTTT
TRBV2	many	16	.	TRBJ1-6	CASSEDSTANNSPLHF	TGTGCCAGCAGTGAAGACTCCACCGCTAACAATTCACCCCTCCACTTT
TRBV20-1	.	14	.	TRBJ2-7	CSARDRHTMSEQYF	TGCAGTGCTAGAGATAGGCATACTATGAGCGAGCAGTACTTC
TRBV18	.	13	TRBD1	TRBJ2-7	CASSLLGQGEQYF	TGTGCCAGCTCACTACTCGGACAGGGCGAGCAGTACTTC
TRBV7-9	few	14	.	TRBJ2-7	CASSFDRKSYEQYF	TGTGCCAGCAGCTTCGACAGAAAAAGCTACGAGCAGTACTTC
TRBV20-1	many	13	.	TRBJ2-5	CSASSPLGETQYF	TGCAGTGCTAGTAGTCCCCTTGGAGAGACCCAGTACTTC
TRBV6-1	many	14	.	TRBJ2-2	CASRTDSTIGELFF	TGTGCCAGCAGGACCGACAGCACAATCGGGGAGCTGTTTTTT
TRBV13	many	13	.	TRBJ2-7	CASSLGLGDEQYF	TGTGCCAGCAGCTTAGGCCTCGGGGACGAGCAGTACTTC
TRBV27	few	17	.	TRBJ2-1	CASSFLNLAGLFGEQFF	TGTGCCAGCAGTTTTCTAAACCTGGCGGGATTGTTCGGTGAGCAGTTCTTC
TRBV30	few	13	TRBD1	TRBJ1-1	CAPDRGPSTEAFF	TGTGCCCCGGACAGGGGGCCGAGCACTGAAGCTTTCTTT
TRBV20-1	many	13	.	TRBJ1-4	CSAGVGGVEKLFF	TGCAGTGCGGGCGTGGGAGGGGTTGAAAAACTGTTTTTT
TRBV7-2	.	14	.	TRBJ2-5	CASSVQERQETQYF	TGTGCCAGCAGCGTTCAGGAGAGACAAGAGACCCAGTACTTC
TRBV3-1	many	16	.	TRBJ2-2	CASSTRAGWGTGELFF	TGTGCCAGCAGCACCCGAGCGGGTTGGGGGACCGGGGAGCTGTTTTTT
TRBV2	many	14	TRBD1	TRBJ2-7	CASGSGTGWNEQYF	TGTGCCAGCGGGTCTGGGACAGGGTGGAACGAGCAGTACTTC
TRBV7-2	many	14	TRBD1	TRBJ2-3	CASNPQGWPDTQYF	TGTGCCAGCAACCCACAGGGGTGGCCAGATACGCAGTATTTT
TRBV27	many	16	TRBD2	TRBJ2-7	CASSRFRREGLDEQYF	TGTGCCAGCAGTCGGTTCAGGCGGGAGGGCCTGGACGAGCAGTACTTC
TRBV19	many	14	.	TRBJ1-2	CASSLEGQYYGYTF	TGTGCCAGTAGTCTCGAAGGACAGTACTATGGCTACACCTTC
TRBV10-3	many	12	.	TRBJ1-1	CAARLAEGEAFF	TGTGCCGCACGATTGGCGGAGGGTGAAGCTTTCTTT
TRBV7-3	few	13	.	TRBJ2-3	CASSLTFSDTQYF	TGTGCCAGCAGCTTAACGTTCTCAGATACGCAGTATTTT
TRBV11-2	few	16	.	TRBJ2-1	CASEGGGRSSYNEQFF	TGTGCCAGCGAGGGGGGCGGGAGATCCTCCTACAATGAGCAGTTCTTC